This T cell receptor (beta chain) was sequenced in a study of graft-versus-host responses after intestinal transplantation (dated by TCRdb to about 2021). Regarding the research as a whole: The transplants that recipients got were multivisceral, liver-intestinal, or isolated intestinal. Every recipient was given anti-thymocyte globulin induction, then maintenance tacrolimus and steroids for 3 to 4 years. After intestinal transplantation, graft-versus-host and host-versus-graft alloreactive T cell clones in the graft, circulation and bone marrow were tracked using bulk TCR-beta CDR3 sequencing. To identify alloreactive clones, pre-transplant mixed lymphocyte reaction products were sequenced and compared with unstimulated pre-transplant donor and recipient T cells. The cohort enrolled about two dozen intestinal transplant recipients, one of whom was a retransplant, and a few patients without pretransplant specimens were excluded. A peak of at least 4% donor T cells among recipient peripheral blood mononuclear cells was the definition used for donor T cell macrochimerism. Rather than being sequenced by the commercial service, samples from a few later patients were sequenced in-house on an Illumina MiSeq and processed with MiXCR. What the research found in general, with its limitations: High GvH to HvG T cell clonal ratios were observed in the allografts of patients with donor T cell macrochimerism. The conclusions were limited by the relatively low number and heterogeneity of the intestinal transplant patients. Early after transplant, peak levels of circulating GvH clones were associated with declines in HvG clones. GvH clones were found in recipient bone marrow, and some of the GvH clones appeared earlier in ileal mucosa or blood, which is consistent with an intestinal mucosal origin.

The method behind the library was the immunoSEQ multiplex PCR assay. For most patients, genomic DNA was isolated with the Qiagen DNeasy Blood and Tissue Kit and shipped frozen to Adaptive Biotechnologies for TCR sequencing. Adaptive Biotechnologies carried out high-throughput TCR-beta CDR3 sequencing of genomic DNA for most patients. In the paper's pipeline: TCR sequencing data were retrieved from Adaptive's ImmunoSEQ software for 18 patients, whereas a few other patients were processed with MiXCR and VDJtools. To correct CD4 versus CD8 sorting errors, any sequence found in both subsets at a frequency ratio below 5:1 was removed. CDR3 nucleotide sequences shared by donor and recipient were removed because the origin of these sequences could not be assigned. Alloreactive clones required at least 2-fold expansion over unstimulated cells and minimum CFSE-low frequency of 0.002% (template counts) or 0.001% (read counts). Clones were considered mappable if detected in sequenced pre-transplant spleen, lymph node, or MLR CFSE-low populations of the donor or recipient. The cumulative frequency of alloreactive clones was calculated as a percentage of all sequences, weighted by copy number. The immuneACCESS repertoire file appears here via TCRdb, limited to in-frame rearrangements. These files lack a portion of the clones; in checked studies, under half of the deficit traces to unresolved V genes, and the cause of the others is not known. The V and J calls and clone size come from that table; D and trimming were worked out from the DNA. Here the sample has 35,000 to 50,000 clones; roughly 96% occur a single time. The ten top clones hold around 0.2% of the sample.

For this clone: What this receptor recognizes is not known. Base qualities are not provided; no much larger clone lies one nucleotide away.

In the paper's terms, the time point label means: cells obtained before transplantation from donor or recipient. CD3+CD4+ and CD3+CD8+ populations were FACS-sorted from unstimulated pre-transplant donor and recipient cells taken from spleen or lymph nodes. Taken from cysteine to phenylalanine, the CDR3 has 16 residues. The read is trimmed to its CDR3 DNA, 48 bases read in frame from base 1. The germline V gene (reference sequence) supplies CDR1 PRHDT and CDR2 FYEKMQ. At the junction V is shortened by 5 bases and J by 2 bases; bases outside the gene matches: 4. Sequencing used unstimulated CD8+ T cells sorted from spleen or lymph node cells, obtained before transplant. The sequence links TRBV13 to TRBJ2-2, and TRBD2 matches 11 of the central bases. The sequence was obtained from a human donor who was the organ donor for an intestinal transplant. At the DNA level, the sequence is TGTGCCAGCAGCCCGGGACTAGCGGAAAACACCGGGGAGCTGTTTTTT. Its translation reads: CASSPGLAENTGELFF.